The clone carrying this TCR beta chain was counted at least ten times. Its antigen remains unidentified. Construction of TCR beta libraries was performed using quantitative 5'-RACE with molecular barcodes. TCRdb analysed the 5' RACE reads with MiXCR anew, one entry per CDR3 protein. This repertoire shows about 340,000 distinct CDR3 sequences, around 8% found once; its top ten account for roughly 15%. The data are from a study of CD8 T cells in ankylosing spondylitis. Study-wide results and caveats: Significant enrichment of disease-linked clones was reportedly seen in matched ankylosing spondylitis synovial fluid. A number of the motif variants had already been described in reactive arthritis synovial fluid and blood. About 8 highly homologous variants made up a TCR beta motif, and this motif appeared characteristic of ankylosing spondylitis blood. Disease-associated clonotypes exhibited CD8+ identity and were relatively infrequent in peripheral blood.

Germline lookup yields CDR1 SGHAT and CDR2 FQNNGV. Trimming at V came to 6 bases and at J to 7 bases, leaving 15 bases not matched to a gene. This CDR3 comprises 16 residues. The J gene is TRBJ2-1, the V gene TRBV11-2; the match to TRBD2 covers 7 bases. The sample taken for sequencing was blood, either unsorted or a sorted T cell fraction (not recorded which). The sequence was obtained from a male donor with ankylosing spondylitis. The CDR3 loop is CASSLEGGSLGNEQFF. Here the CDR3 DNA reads TGTGCCAGCAGTCTCGAGGGCGGGAGCCTTGGTAATGAGCAGTTCTTC.